The 11 T cell receptor beta chains presented below share a single source sample, sequenced in a study of blood T cell repertoires in COVID-19 (TCRdb year 2020). The library was obtained by the immunoSEQ multiplex PCR assay. Not all clones reach the TCRdb copy of this immuneACCESS table, which keeps in-frame sequences only. Checked studies attribute under half of the gap to unresolved V genes and leave the rest unexplained. This sample has about 7,700 clones in its table, and 70% to 90% of those were observed once. The top ten hold under 8% of the sample. The source material was peripheral blood. The receptors shown here come from a woman between 45 and 60 years old with active or convalescent COVID-19.

This clone came up once. The chain employs TRBV27 and TRBJ2-3, with D maybe TRBD2 (5 bases). Trimming took 5 bases from V and 2 from J, leaving 11 bases between them. Germline V gene sequence: CDR1 MNHEY, CDR2 SMNVEV (reference sequence). The CDR3 loop spans 14 amino acids. The CDR3 nucleotides read TGTGCCAGCAGTCAGACGGACTCCACAGATACGCAGTATTTT. This translates into CASSQTDSTDTQYF.

The chain couples TRBV7-2 to TRBJ1-6; the match to TRBD1 covers 7 bases. Germline V CDR1 and CDR2: SGHTA, FQGNSA. The CDR3 has 15 amino acids. J gave up 10 bases and V 1 base, and 7 bases lay outside the gene matches. The CDR3 here is CASSLVRDSGSPLHF. The DNA of the CDR3 is TGTGCCAGCAGCTTAGTGAGGGACAGTGGCTCACCCCTCCACTTT.

The J gene is TRBJ1-1, the V gene TRBV9; 7 nucleotides align to TRBD1. Germline V gives CDR1 SGDLS, CDR2 YYNGEE. The CDR3 is 15 amino acids. V lost 4 bases to trimming and J lost 4 bases; unmatched junction nucleotides: 10. The DNA of the CDR3 is TGTGCCAGCAGCCCCGTTACAGGGGTAGTCACTGAAGCTTTCTTT. Translating gives CASSPVTGVVTEAFF.

A single count supports this clone. The chain uses TRBV19 and TRBJ2-7; possible D gene TRBD2, 6 bases. The ends were cut back, 10 bases at V and 4 bases at J, with 23 bases in the middle. CDR3 length: 15 amino acids. Per the germline V gene, CDR1 is LNHDA and CDR2 is SQIVND (reference sequence). DNA of the CDR3: TGTGCCACTTCAGACGCCGGGACTGCCACTTACGAGCAGTACTTC. Residues: CATSDAGTATYEQYF.

The rearrangement uses TRBV11-2 and TRBJ2-4, with TRBD1 matching 7 bases. Germline CDR1 reads SGHAT; CDR2 reads FQNNGV. The CDR3 is 14 amino acids. V trimming: 5 bases; J trimming: 8 bases; junction bases outside the gene matches: 9. The DNA for the CDR3 is TGTGCCAGCAGCCCTGAGACAGGGAGATACATTCAGTACTTC. It specifies CASSPETGRYIQYF.

The rearrangement joins TRBV12-3 or TRBV12-4 to TRBJ1-2; TRBD1 agrees at 9 bases. With 6 bases clipped from V and 4 bases from J, the junction kept 3 bases outside the gene matches. The CDR3 extends over 13 amino acids. CDR3 DNA sequence: TGTGCCAGCAGGCTACAGGGGGCCTATGGCTACACCTTC. Its translation is CASRLQGAYGYTF.

This chain joins TRBV7-2 and TRBJ2-2; D is perhaps TRBD2 (6 bases). This CDR3 has 14 amino acids. V was trimmed by 1 base and J by 7 bases, leaving 10 bases between them. CDR1 and CDR2 from the germline V gene are SGHTA and FQGNSA. The CDR3 here is CASSLGLVGGELFF. Written as DNA, the CDR3 is TGTGCCAGCAGCTTAGGACTAGTCGGCGGGGAGCTGTTTTTT.

CDR3 protein: CASSRLEGETQYF. CDR3 sequence (DNA): TGTGCCAGCAGCCGCTTAGAGGGAGAGACCCAGTACTTC. The chain has TRBV27 and TRBJ2-5; TRBD2 might be the D (5 bases). V was cut by 6 bases and J by 4 bases, with 12 bases left in between. Germline loops: CDR1 MNHEY, CDR2 SMNVEV (reference sequence). This CDR3 is 13 amino acids long.

This chain joins TRBV20-1 and TRBJ1-4; D possibly corresponds to TRBD1 (5 bases). V lost 3 bases and J lost 8, with 13 bases in between. CDR1 and CDR2 (germline): DFQATT, SNEGSKA (reference sequence). The CDR3 has 13 residues. DNA of the CDR3: TGCAGTGCTAGTCAGGGCAATAGGGAAAAACTGTTTTTT. It codes for CSASQGNREKLFF.

In DNA, the CDR3 is TGTGCCAGCAGTTTAACAGGGGAGGCTCATGAGCAGTTCTTC. It translates to CASSLTGEAHEQFF. This chain links TRBV28 with TRBJ2-1, with a tentative D call TRBD1 (7 bases). The V gene lost 2 bases and the J gene lost 8 bases, with 13 bases spanning the gap. The CDR3 has 14 residues. Germline lookup yields CDR1 MDHEN and CDR2 SYDVKM.

The V call is TRBV18, the J call TRBJ2-5; perhaps TRBD1 as D (7 bases). The V end lost 8 bases, the J end lost 2 bases, and 12 bases lay between the germline ends. The CDR3 is 13 residues long. Germline CDR1 is KGHSH and CDR2 is LQKENI. CDR3 loop: CASAGQTQETQYF. CDR3 coding DNA: TGTGCCAGCGCGGGACAGACGCAAGAGACCCAGTACTTC.